This TCR beta chain was captured in a study of Tregs in tolerant kidney transplant recipients. Data came from immunoSEQ multiplex PCR; TCRdb stores just in-frame clones and leaves some out. Seen here are tens of thousands of clones, about 89% observed once, and the top ten hold more than 0.35%. Study-level results: Tregs expanded with activated donor B cells seemed most donor-specific. Biological reproducibility was not directly addressed, but technical replication error appeared minimal.

On this clone: Its antigen remains unidentified.

V lost 3 bases to trimming and J lost 4 bases, with 7 bases between them. The CDR3 extends over 12 amino acids. Germline values: CDR1 GTSNPN, CDR2 SVGIG (reference sequence). The sample was CD4+ T cells from blood, taken before the transplant. This receptor was obtained from a human donor who received a combined kidney and bone marrow transplant. This chain links TRBV30 with TRBJ2-1; D gene ambiguous. CDR3 sequence: CAWRTTYNEQFF. CDR3 DNA: TGTGCCTGGAGGACAACTTACAATGAGCAGTTCTTC.